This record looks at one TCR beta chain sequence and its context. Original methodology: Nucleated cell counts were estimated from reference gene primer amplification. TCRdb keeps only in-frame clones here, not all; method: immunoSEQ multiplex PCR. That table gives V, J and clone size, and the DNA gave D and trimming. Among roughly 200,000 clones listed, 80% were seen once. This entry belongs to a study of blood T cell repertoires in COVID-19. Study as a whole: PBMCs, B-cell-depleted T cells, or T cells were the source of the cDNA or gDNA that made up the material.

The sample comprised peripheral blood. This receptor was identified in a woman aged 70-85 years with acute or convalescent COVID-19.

The CDR3 here is CASSLMTSGARTDTQYF. In nucleotides, the CDR3 is TGCGCCAGCAGCTTGATGACTAGCGGGGCACGCACAGATACGCAGTATTTT. The J gene is TRBJ2-3, the V gene TRBV5-1; 11 nucleotides line up with TRBD2. Germline trimming cut 1 base from V and 1 base from J; bases unmatched to any gene: 5. Per germline, CDR1 SGHRS and CDR2 YFSETQ. The length of the CDR3 is 17 residues.